This T cell receptor (beta chain) was observed in a study of cytomegalovirus exposure and HLA in healthy donors. The study's findings and limits: Some public TCRs appeared in many individuals, while most sequences were rare.

Germline CDR1 is SNHLY and CDR2 is FYNNEI. This CDR3 is 11 amino acids long. The ends lost 5 bases at V and 15 bases at J; junction bases unmatched: 7. Vbeta (60) and Jbeta (13) primers were used in the PCR. Original methodology: Counted up in a later analysis, unique TCR beta chains came to 60 million to 95 million, with about 10 million shared. Clones were sequenced by immunoSEQ multiplex PCR, and TCRdb holds only the in-frame ones, with some missing. The DNA was the basis for D and trimming; V, J and clone size are from that table. Of more than 150,000 clones in the sample, 75% to 85% were seen once. As for this clone: Its antigen is currently unknown.

This TCR was recovered from a girl aged 2 to 10 in good health and CMV-seropositive. The sequencing input was PBMCs. V usage is TRBV2 and J usage is TRBJ2-1, with 7 bases identical to TRBD2. The CDR3 DNA follows: TGTGCCAGCAGTATTAGCGGGCTACGGTTCTTC. As protein: CASSISGLRFF.